This TCR beta chain was obtained from a study of response to subunit inactivated influenza vaccine. Overall study results and limits: Each seasonal flu vaccination may recruit only limited new T cells, authors suggested.

Germline CDR1 and CDR2: SGHRS and YFSETQ. Trimming cost V 4 bases and J 1 base; bases outside gene matches: 7. This CDR3 is built from 16 residues. Each CDR3 protein is one row after TCRdb ran MiXCR on the RT-PCR reads. The sample lists under 550,000 distinct CDR3 sequences, less than 10% occurring once. This clonotype has more than one count but fewer than ten. Its antigen is unidentified. The origin of this receptor is a man aged 45-69 years who received an inactivated influenza vaccine. The rearrangement uses TRBV5-1 and TRBJ2-3; 9 bases match TRBD1. The material was PBMCs from blood, obtained roughly 24 months after vaccination. In DNA form, the CDR3 reads TGCGCCAGCAGCGCCGGACAGGGGCTCGGCACAGATACGCAGTATTTT. It is translated as CASSAGQGLGTDTQYF.